This record covers a single T cell receptor (beta chain). Antigen specificity is unknown. The method was immunoSEQ multiplex PCR; TCRdb's version includes in-frame clones alone and lacks a portion of them. The sample includes 20,000 to 25,000 clones, about 79% of them seen just once. From germline, CDR1 is LNHDA and CDR2 SQIVND (reference sequence). Trimming left V 3 bases short and J 1 base short, with 6 bases between. The CDR3 covers 14 residues. The sample originates from a study of STAT5B mutations in CD4+ large granular lymphocyte leukemia. General observations from the study: Approximately 25% of private leukemic clonotypes occurred rarely in other patients' non-leukemic repertoires. Patient CD4-sorted repertoires stayed more clonal than healthy ones after leukemic-clone removal. Higher CD4+ than CD8+ T-LGLL clonality might reflect small sample size.

The clonotype comes from a human donor in good health. The chain couples TRBV19 to TRBJ2-2; D uncertain. Sequenced sample: CD4+ T cells from blood buffy coats. CDR3 in amino acids: CASSISRNTGELFF. CDR3 DNA: TGTGCCAGTAGTATTAGCAGGAACACCGGGGAGCTGTTTTTT. Together with reference TRBV19 and TRBJ2-2, the CDR3 gives the full variable domain: DGGITQSPKYLFRKEGQNVTLSCEQNLNHDAMYWYRQDPGQGLRLIYYSQIVNDFQKGDIAEGYSVSREKKESFPLTVTSAQKNPTAFYLCASSISRNTGELFFGEGSRLTVL.